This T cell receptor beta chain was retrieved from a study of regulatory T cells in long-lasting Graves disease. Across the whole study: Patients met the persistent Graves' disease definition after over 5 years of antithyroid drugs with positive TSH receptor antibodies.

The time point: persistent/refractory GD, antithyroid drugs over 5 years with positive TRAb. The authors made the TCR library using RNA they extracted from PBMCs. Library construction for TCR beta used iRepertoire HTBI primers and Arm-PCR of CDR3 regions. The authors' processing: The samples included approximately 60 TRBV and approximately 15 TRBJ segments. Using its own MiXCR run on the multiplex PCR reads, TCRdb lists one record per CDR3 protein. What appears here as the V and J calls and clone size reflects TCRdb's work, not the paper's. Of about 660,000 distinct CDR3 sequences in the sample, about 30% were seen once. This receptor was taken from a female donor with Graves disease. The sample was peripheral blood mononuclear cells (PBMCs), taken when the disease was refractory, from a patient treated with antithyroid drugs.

This CDR3 reads CASSLAGEGSPLHF. The CDR3 bases are TGCGCCAGCAGCTTGGCAGGGGAAGGTTCACCCCTCCACTTT. This rearrangement joins TRBV5-1 to TRBJ1-6, with a possible D match to TRBD1 (6 bases). The germline V gene has CDR1 SGHRS and CDR2 YFSETQ. The CDR3 totals 14 residues. The ends were cut back, 0 bases at V and 9 bases at J, with 10 bases in the middle. Based on the CDR3 plus reference TRBV5-1 and TRBJ1-6, the full variable domain is KAGVTQTPRYLIKTRGQQVTLSCSPISGHRSVSWYQQTPGQGLQFLFEYFSETQRNKGNFPGRFSGRQFSNSRSEMNVSTLELGDSALYLCASSLAGEGSPLHFGNGTRLTVT.